This passage covers 23 T cell receptor beta chains from one sample sequenced in a study of blood T cell repertoires in COVID-19. Profiling relied on immunoSEQ multiplex PCR, and the TCRdb table lists in-frame clones only, not all of them. The data contain some 180,000 clones, roughly 80% of them singletons. The sequencing input was PBMCs or T cells enriched from blood (not recorded which). The receptors stem from a man aged 55 to 70 who had been exposed to COVID-19.

The J gene is TRBJ1-3, the V gene TRBV23-1, with 9 positions matching TRBD1. TRBV23-1 is an open reading frame whose function is uncertain. There are 15 residues in the CDR3. Losses at the gene ends were 6 bases for V and 2 bases for J; bases not matched to a gene: 5. The CDR3 here is CASRTRDRAGNTIYF. The CDR3 bases are TGCGCCAGCAGGACCCGGGACAGGGCTGGAAACACCATATATTTT.

The chain carries TRBV5-1 and TRBJ2-2, with 13 nucleotides matching TRBD2. The germline gives CDR1 SGHRS, CDR2 YFSETQ. V lost 3 bases, J lost 3 bases, and 2 bases stayed unmatched. This CDR3 comprises 16 residues. CDR3 DNA sequence: TGCGCCAGCAGCTACGGACTAGCGGGAGACACCGGGGAGCTGTTTTTT. Translating gives CASSYGLAGDTGELFF.

The chain has TRBV6-2 or TRBV6-3 and TRBJ2-1, with D maybe TRBD2 (6 bases). V dropped 4 bases and J dropped 4 bases, with 14 bases sitting between them. The CDR3 is 15 amino acids. Per germline, CDR1 MNHEY and CDR2 SVGEGT. The CDR3 protein is CASSFRAGRYNEQFF. The CDR3 coding sequence is TGTGCCAGCAGTTTCCGGGCGGGGCGATACAATGAGCAGTTCTTC.

This chain links TRBV9 with TRBJ2-7; TRBD2 matches 8 bases. This CDR3 is built from 17 residues. CDR1 is SGDLS and CDR2 is YYNGEE in the germline V gene. The V segment lost 0 bases and the J segment 5 bases; nucleotides outside the gene matches: 13. CDR3 coding DNA: TGTGCCAGCAGCGTAGGTGGCGGGAGGACGGGATATCACGAGCAGTACTTC. This translates into CASSVGGGRTGYHEQYF.

This chain links TRBV30 with TRBJ1-2; 9 bases align to TRBD1. Germline assignment: CDR1 GTSNPN and CDR2 SVGIG (reference sequence). The CDR3 length is 12 residues. V shed 5 bases and J 8 bases; nucleotides not matched to a gene: 6. CDR3 residues: CAWYRGQDGYTF. In nucleotides, the CDR3 is TGTGCCTGGTACAGGGGGCAGGACGGCTACACCTTC.

J is TRBJ1-6 and V is TRBV28; D remains ambiguous. Trimming stripped 3 bases from V and 4 bases from J, with 13 bases between. Germline lookup yields CDR1 MDHEN and CDR2 SYDVKM. This CDR3 has 16 residues. DNA of the CDR3: TGTGCCAGCAGTTTGGTCCAGGCTCTATATAATTCACCCCTCCACTTT. Its protein product is CASSLVQALYNSPLHF. Full variable domain (rest looked up from reference TRBV28 and TRBJ1-6): DVKVTQSSRYLVKRTGEKVFLECVQDMDHENMFWYRQDPGLGLRLIYFSYDVKMKEKGDIPEGYSVSREKKERFSLILESASTNQTSMYLCASSLVQALYNSPLHFGNGTRLTVT.

The V and J genes are TRBV24-1 and TRBJ2-1; 9 nucleotides agree with TRBD1. V lost 3 bases, J lost 4 bases, and 6 bases stayed unmatched. Germline V gives CDR1 KGHDR, CDR2 SFDVKD. The CDR3 spans 16 residues. This CDR3 is CATSDPTGGDYNEQFF. The DNA of the CDR3 is TGTGCCACCAGTGATCCGACAGGGGGGGATTACAATGAGCAGTTCTTC.

The chain is built from TRBV9 and TRBJ2-3; maybe TRBD2 (5 bases). Between the trimmed V and J ends, which lost 2 bases and 6 bases, there was a span of 7 bases. The CDR3 runs to 12 residues. Per germline, CDR1 SGDLS and CDR2 YYNGEE. The CDR3: CASSVTGDTQYF. The CDR3 region has the DNA TGTGCCAGCAGCGTTACGGGGGATACGCAGTATTTT.

The chain combines TRBV28 with TRBJ1-4; D gene uncertain. V gave up 5 bases and J gave up 7 bases, with 14 bases separating them. Germline CDR1 and CDR2: MDHEN and SYDVKM. This CDR3 has 14 amino acids. The chain's CDR3 is CASSPRYSGEKLFF. CDR3 nucleotides: TGTGCCAGCAGTCCTCGCTACTCGGGTGAAAAACTGTTTTTT.

This chain uses TRBV5-4 with TRBJ2-3; 9 bases are shared with TRBD2. The CDR3 extends over 16 amino acids. Per the germline V gene, CDR1 is SGHNT and CDR2 is YYREEE (reference sequence). J lost 6 bases, V lost 4 bases, and 12 bases had no gene match. CDR3 DNA: TGTGCCAGCAGCGCCCCGGGCGCGGGAGGGCCGGATACGCAGTATTTT. This sequence encodes CASSAPGAGGPDTQYF.

This chain joins TRBV7-2 and TRBJ1-3; 9 nucleotides match TRBD1. The V segment lost 5 bases and the J segment 4 bases; nucleotides outside the gene matches: 6. The germline gives CDR1 SGHTA, CDR2 FQGNSA. The length of the CDR3 is 15 residues. The chain's CDR3 is CASSPGTGWGNTIYF. CDR3 bases: TGTGCCAGCAGCCCCGGGACAGGGTGGGGAAACACCATATATTTT.

The chain recombines TRBV11-2 with TRBJ1-1, with a tentative D call TRBD1 (6 bases). V was clipped by 4 bases and J by 4 bases, with 13 bases between them. CDR1 and CDR2 (germline): SGHAT, FQNNGV. The CDR3 runs to 14 residues. The CDR3 region is CASSYPRGGTEAFF. For the CDR3, the DNA is TGTGCCAGCAGCTACCCCAGAGGGGGCACTGAAGCTTTCTTT.

The chain recombines TRBV28 with TRBJ1-1; the match to TRBD1 covers 10 bases. V shed 5 bases, J shed 5 bases, and the junction held 2 bases outside the gene matches. The CDR3 extends over 13 amino acids. Looked up from germline, CDR1 is MDHEN and CDR2 is SYDVKM. The CDR3 nucleotides read TGTGCCAGCAGTCCGGGACAGGGGACTGAAGCTTTCTTT. It yields the protein CASSPGQGTEAFF.

CDR3 sequence: CAWSVEEKLFF. The CDR3 DNA follows: TGTGCCTGGAGTGTCGAGGAAAAACTGTTTTTT. The rearrangement joins TRBV30 to TRBJ1-4; no clear D gene. This CDR3 has 11 residues. Trimming left V 0 bases short and J 8 bases short, with 4 bases between. CDR1 GTSNPN and CDR2 SVGIG come from the germline V gene (reference sequence).

As DNA, the CDR3 is TGTGCCAGCAGCGTACAGAATAATTCACCCCTCCACTTT. Amino acid sequence: CASSVQNNSPLHF. This chain uses TRBV9 with TRBJ1-6; D is uncertain. The V gene lost 1 base and the J gene lost 5 bases, with 4 bases spanning the gap. Germline V lookup: CDR1 SGDLS, CDR2 YYNGEE. This CDR3 contains 13 residues. Looking up the rest from reference TRBV9 and TRBJ1-6 gives the full variable domain: DSGVTQTPKHLITATGQRVTLRCSPRSGDLSVYWYQQSLDQGLQFLIQYYNGEERAKGNILERFSAQQFPDLHSELNLSSLELGDSALYFCASSVQNNSPLHFGNGTRLTVT.

V usage is TRBV21-1 and J usage is TRBJ2-7; TRBD2 reflects the table's D call only, with no check against the DNA. TRBV21-1 is a pseudogene segment. The CDR3 totals 16 residues. CDR3 sequence: CASSATAGGYSYEQYF. The CDR3 region has the DNA TGTGCCAGCAGCGCCACGGCGGGCGGATACTCCTACGAGCAGTACTTC.

J is TRBJ2-6 and V is TRBV4-1; 8 bases are a match to TRBD1. J gave up 4 bases and V 1 base, and 12 bases lay outside the gene matches. The CDR3 length is 19 residues. The germline gives CDR1 MGHRA, CDR2 YSYEKL. The CDR3 DNA follows: TGCGCCAGCAGCCAAGTAGGCGGCAGGGGGCGCGCGGGGGCCAACGTCCTGACTTTC. This translates into CASSQVGGRGRAGANVLTF.

In its sample, this clone was seen a few times. J is TRBJ2-1 and V is TRBV24-1; 7 nucleotides match TRBD2. The CDR3 is 15 amino acids. Per germline, CDR1 KGHDR and CDR2 SFDVKD. J lost 8 bases, V lost 3 bases, and 9 bases had no gene match. In DNA, the CDR3 is TGTGCCACCAGTGATACCTGGACTAGTCTCGATGAGCAGTTCTTC. Its translation: CATSDTWTSLDEQFF.

The chain couples TRBV5-1 to TRBJ2-3; D is unclear. Germline CDR1 and CDR2: SGHRS and YFSETQ. Trimming shortened V by 4 bases and J by 4 bases, and 13 bases separated the two germline ends. The CDR3 contains 14 residues. The CDR3 loop is CASSQIQQADTQYF. In DNA, the CDR3 is TGCGCCAGCAGCCAGATTCAGCAGGCAGATACGCAGTATTTT.

The rearrangement joins TRBV27 to TRBJ2-2; TRBD2 matches at 13 bases. With V trimmed by 9 bases and J by 5 bases, 9 bases remained unmatched. The CDR3 sequence is 16 residues long. CDR1 and CDR2 (germline): MNHEY, SMNVEV (reference sequence). The CDR3 coding sequence is TGTGCCAGTGCAACATGGGGACTAGCGGGAACCGGGGAGCTGTTTTTT. It encodes CASATWGLAGTGELFF.

This sequence joins TRBV27 and TRBJ2-7, with D perhaps matching TRBD2 (5 bases). Trimming pared 7 bases from V and 3 bases from J, leaving 16 bases between. The CDR3 is 14 amino acids. Germline loops: CDR1 MNHEY, CDR2 SMNVEV (reference sequence). The CDR3 loop reads CASTPRRSNYEQYF. The CDR3 nucleotides are TGTGCCAGCACCCCTCGGAGGTCGAACTACGAGCAGTACTTC.

The V call is TRBV7-6, the J call TRBJ2-2; D not resolved. The CDR3 is made up of 14 amino acids. V dropped 5 bases and J dropped 4 bases, with 11 bases sitting between them. Germline V CDR1 and CDR2: SGHVS, FNYEAQ. The CDR3 loop is CASSVTGPTGELFF. In DNA form, the CDR3 reads TGTGCCAGCAGCGTTACTGGGCCCACCGGGGAGCTGTTTTTT.

The chain recombines TRBV6-5 with TRBJ1-5; no definite D call. Germline CDR1 and CDR2: MNHEY and SVGAGI. CDR3 length equals 14 residues. Deletions cut 5 bases from V and 0 bases from J, with 8 bases between. CDR3: CASSRQVSNQPQHF. For the CDR3, the DNA is TGTGCCAGCAGTCGGCAGGTTAGCAATCAGCCCCAGCATTTT.